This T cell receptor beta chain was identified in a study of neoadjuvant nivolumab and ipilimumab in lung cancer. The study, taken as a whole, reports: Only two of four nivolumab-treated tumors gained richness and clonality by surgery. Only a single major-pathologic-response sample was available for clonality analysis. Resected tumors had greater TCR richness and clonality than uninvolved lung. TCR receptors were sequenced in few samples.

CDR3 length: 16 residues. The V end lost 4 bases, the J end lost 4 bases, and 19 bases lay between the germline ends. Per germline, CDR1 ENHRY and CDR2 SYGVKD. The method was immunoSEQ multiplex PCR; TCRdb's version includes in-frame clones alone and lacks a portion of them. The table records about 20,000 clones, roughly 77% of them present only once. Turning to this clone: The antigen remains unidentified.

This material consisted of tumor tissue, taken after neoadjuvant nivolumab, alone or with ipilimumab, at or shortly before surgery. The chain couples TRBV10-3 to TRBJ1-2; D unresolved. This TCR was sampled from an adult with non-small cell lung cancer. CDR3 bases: TGTGCCATCAGTGGTAGGGAGCCGTCCGGAGGCTATGGCTACACCTTC. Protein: CAISGREPSGGYGYTF.